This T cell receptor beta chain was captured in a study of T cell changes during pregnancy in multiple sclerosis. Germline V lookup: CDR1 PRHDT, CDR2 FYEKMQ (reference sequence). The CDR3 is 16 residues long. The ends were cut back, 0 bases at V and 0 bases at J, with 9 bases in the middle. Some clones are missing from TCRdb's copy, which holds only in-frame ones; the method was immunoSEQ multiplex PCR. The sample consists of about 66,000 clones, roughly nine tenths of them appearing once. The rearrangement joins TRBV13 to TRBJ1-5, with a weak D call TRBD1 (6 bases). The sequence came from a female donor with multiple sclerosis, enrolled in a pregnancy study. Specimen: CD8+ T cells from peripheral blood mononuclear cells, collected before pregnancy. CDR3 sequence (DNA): TGTGCCAGCAGCTTAGGGGGGGGGCTTAGCAATCAGCCCCAGCATTTT. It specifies CASSLGGGLSNQPQHF.